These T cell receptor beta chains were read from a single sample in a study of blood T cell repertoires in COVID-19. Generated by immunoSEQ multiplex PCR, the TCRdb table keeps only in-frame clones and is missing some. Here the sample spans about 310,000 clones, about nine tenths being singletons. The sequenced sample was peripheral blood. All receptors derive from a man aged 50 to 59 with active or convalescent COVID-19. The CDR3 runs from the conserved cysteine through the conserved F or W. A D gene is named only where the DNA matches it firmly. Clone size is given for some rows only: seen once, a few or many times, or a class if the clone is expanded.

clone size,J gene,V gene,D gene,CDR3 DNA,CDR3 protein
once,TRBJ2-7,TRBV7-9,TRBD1,TGTGCCAGCAGCTCCGGGACAGGCTTCTACGAGCAGTACTTC,CASSSGTGFYEQYF
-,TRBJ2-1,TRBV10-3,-,TGTGCCATCAGTTCAGGGCCCGCAGCTTACAATGAGCAGTTCTTC,CAISSGPAAYNEQFF
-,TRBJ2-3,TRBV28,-,TGTGCCAGCAGCCTCTACGCGATTGGAGCCACCGGTACCACAGATACGCAGTATTTT,CASSLYAIGATGTTDTQYF
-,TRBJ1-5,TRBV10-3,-,TGTGCCATTGCCCCGACAGACAATCAGCCCCAGCATTTT,CAIAPTDNQPQHF
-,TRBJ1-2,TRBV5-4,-,TGTGCCAGCAGCTCCGGGGGGCCGGGGAACTATGGCTACACCTTC,CASSSGGPGNYGYTF
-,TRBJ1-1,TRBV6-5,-,TGTGCCAGCAGTTACTCGGCGAACACTGAAGCTTTCTTT,CASSYSANTEAFF
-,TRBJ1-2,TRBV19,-,TGTGCCAGTAGGGTGGACAGCTCTAACTATGGCTACACCTTC,CASRVDSSNYGYTF
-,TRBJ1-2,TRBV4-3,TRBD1,TGCGCCAGCAGCATCGAAGGGGGCAGGGTCGATGGCTACACCTTC,CASSIEGGRVDGYTF
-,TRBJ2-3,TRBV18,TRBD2,TGTGCCAGCTCACCACGCGGGGGATCCACAGATACGCAGTATTTT,CASSPRGGSTDTQYF
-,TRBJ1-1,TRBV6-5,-,TGTGCCACCTGGGGGGGCGGCACTGAAGCTTTCTTT,CATWGGGTEAFF
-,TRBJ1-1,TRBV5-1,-,TGCGCCAGCAGCTTGTCGGCAGGGGCGAACACTGAAGCTTTCTTT,CASSLSAGANTEAFF
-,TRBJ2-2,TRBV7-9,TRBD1,TGTGCCAGCAGCCTTAGAGGGACAGTCACCGGGGAGCTGTTTTTT,CASSLRGTVTGELFF
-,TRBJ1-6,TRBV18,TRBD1,TGTGCCAGCTCACCGAAGGTCGGACAGGGGGCTGGTCTGGCACCCCTCCACTTT,CASSPKVGQGAGLAPLHF
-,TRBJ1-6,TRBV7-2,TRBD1,TGTGCCAGCAGAAGGGGGGGACAGGATAATTCACCCCTCCACTTT,CASRRGGQDNSPLHF
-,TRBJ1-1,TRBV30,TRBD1,TGTGCCTGGAGTATGGGACAGGGGCGCCTGAACACTGAAGCTTTCTTT,CAWSMGQGRLNTEAFF
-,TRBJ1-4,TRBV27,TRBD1,TGTGCCAGCAGTTTAGCCGCGACGGACAGGCCTTTTGAAAAACTGTTTTTT,CASSLAATDRPFEKLFF
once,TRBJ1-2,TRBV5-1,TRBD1,TGCGCCAGCAGCTTGGATCCAGGGGGCGCTTCTGGCTACACCTTC,CASSLDPGGASGYTF
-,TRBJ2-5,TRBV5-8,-,TGTGCCAGCAGCCGGAGGTTGGGGGAGACCCAGTACTTC,CASSRRLGETQYF
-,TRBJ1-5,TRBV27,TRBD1,TGTGCCAGCAGTGACACCGGGACAGGGGGCCCCTTTAGCAATCAGCCCCAGCATTTT,CASSDTGTGGPFSNQPQHF
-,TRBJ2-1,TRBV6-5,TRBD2,TGTGCCAGCTCTCGGCTAGCGGGAGGGTACAATGAGCAGTTCTTC,CASSRLAGGYNEQFF
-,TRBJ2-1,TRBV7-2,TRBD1,TGTGCCAGCAGCTCGACAGGGACGAACTACAATGAGCAGTTCTTC,CASSSTGTNYNEQFF
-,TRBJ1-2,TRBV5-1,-,TGCGCCAGCAGCTTTGAGCCCAACTATGGCTACACCTTC,CASSFEPNYGYTF
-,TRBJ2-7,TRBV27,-,TGTGCCAGCAGTTTATCTCCAGTATCTCACGAGCAGTACTTC,CASSLSPVSHEQYF
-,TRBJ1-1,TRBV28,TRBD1,TGTGCCAGCAGTAGAGCGGGACAGGTGAACACTGAAGCTTTCTTT,CASSRAGQVNTEAFF
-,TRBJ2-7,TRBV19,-,TGTGCCAGTAGTACGGAACAGGACTACGAGCAGTACTTC,CASSTEQDYEQYF
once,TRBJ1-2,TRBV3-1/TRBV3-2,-,TGTGCCAGCAGCCAAGACCCGACGGGGTATGGCTACACCTTC,CASSQDPTGYGYTF
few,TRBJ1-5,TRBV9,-,TGTGCCAGCAGCGGGGGGGGCGCCAATCAGCCCCAGCATTTT,CASSGGGANQPQHF
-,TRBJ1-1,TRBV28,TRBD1,TGTGCCAGCAGTTTCTGGACAGGGCCATACACTGAAGCTTTCTTT,CASSFWTGPYTEAFF
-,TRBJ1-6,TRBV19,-,TGTGCCAGTAGTATCCTCAATTCACCCCTCCACTTT,CASSILNSPLHF
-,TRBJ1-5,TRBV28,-,TGTGCCAGCCGAGGGGGGGCCGGTCAGCCCCAGCATTTT,CASRGGAGQPQHF
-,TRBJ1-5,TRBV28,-,TGTGCCAGCCAAAGACAGGTCTTTTGGAATCAGCCCCAGCATTTT,CASQRQVFWNQPQHF
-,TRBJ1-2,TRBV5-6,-,TGTGCCAGCAGCTTGGCCAGTTATGGCTACACCTTC,CASSLASYGYTF
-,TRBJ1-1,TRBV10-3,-,TGTGCCATCAGTGAGAAAGCGGGAAACACTGAAGCTTTCTTT,CAISEKAGNTEAFF
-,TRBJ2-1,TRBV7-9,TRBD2,TGTGCCAGCAGCTTAGTCTTGACTAGCGGGATTATAAATGAGCAGTTCTTC,CASSLVLTSGIINEQFF
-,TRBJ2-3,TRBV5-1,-,TGCGCCAGCAGCTTCTCTAGCACAGATACGCAGTATTTT,CASSFSSTDTQYF
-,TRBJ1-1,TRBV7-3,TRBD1,TGTGCCAGCAGCTCGACCGGCCACAGGGGGCCAACTGAAGCTTTCTTT,CASSSTGHRGPTEAFF
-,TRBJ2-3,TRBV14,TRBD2,TGTGCCAGCAGCCCGCCTAGCGGGAGGCGCACAGATACGCAGTATTTT,CASSPPSGRRTDTQYF
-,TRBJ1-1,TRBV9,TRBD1,TGTGCCAGCAGCGTAGGCTTCGGACAGGGACTTTGGGGGAACACTGAAGCTTTCTTT,CASSVGFGQGLWGNTEAFF
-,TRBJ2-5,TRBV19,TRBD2,TGTGCCAGTAGCACACCCCCTACTAGCGGGAGACGCGAGACCCAGTACTTC,CASSTPPTSGRRETQYF
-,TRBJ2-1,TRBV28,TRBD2,TGTGCCAGCACCCGAGCGGGAGGGCCAGGAGAGCAGTTCTTC,CASTRAGGPGEQFF
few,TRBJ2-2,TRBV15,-,TGTGCCACCAGCCCGGCTAGGGGCGGGGAGCTGTTTTTT,CATSPARGGELFF
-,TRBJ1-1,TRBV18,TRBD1,TGTGCCAGCTCACTACCGGGACAGCAGAAACTTGAAGCTTTCTTT,CASSLPGQQKLEAFF
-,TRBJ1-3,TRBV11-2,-,TGTGCCAGCAGCTTAGAGTTGAGACTATACTCTGGAAACACCATATATTTT,CASSLELRLYSGNTIYF
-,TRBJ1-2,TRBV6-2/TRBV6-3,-,TGTGCCAGCAGTTACTCGGGGTCGGGACTAGTTGGCTACACCTTC,CASSYSGSGLVGYTF
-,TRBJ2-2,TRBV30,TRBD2,TGTGCCTGGACTCCGGGACTAGGGTATACCGGGGAGCTGTTTTTT,CAWTPGLGYTGELFF
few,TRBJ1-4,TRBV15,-,TGTGCCACCAGCGGCCGTACAGGAGTAAATGAAAAACTGTTTTTT,CATSGRTGVNEKLFF